This T cell receptor beta chain was documented in a study of blood T cell repertoires in COVID-19. Study overall: PBMCs, B-cell-depleted T cells, or T cells provided the cDNA or gDNA that made up the material.

Trimming removed 3 bases from V and 6 bases from J, with 9 bases in between. The CDR3 spans 12 residues. How the authors handled the data: Scientists estimated how many nucleated cells there were by amplifying reference gene primers. Sequencing was performed with immunoSEQ multiplex PCR; in TCRdb, only in-frame clones are kept and a portion is missing. V and J calls and clone size follow that table, whereas D and trimming were derived from the DNA. The repertoire holds roughly 200,000 clones, with 85% to 90% as singletons. Sequencing was done on a sample of peripheral blood. This sequence joins TRBV12-3 or TRBV12-4 and TRBJ2-7, with D possibly TRBD1 on 6 matching bases. This TCR was recovered from a man at least 80 years old with acute or convalescent COVID-19. The CDR3 bases are TGTGCCAGCAGTTTTGGGGGCGGCGAGCAGTACGTC. This codes for CASSFGGGEQYV.